These 15 T cell receptor beta chains were all obtained from the same sample, sequenced in a study of T cell repertoires in cytomegalovirus infection (dated by TCRdb to the late 2010s). The sequencer was an Illumina HiSeq 1500. Using fastp at Q25 and MiXCR, TCRdb reprocessed the public reads and kept productive beta chains. Each entry is one CDR3 protein sequence, shown with its most common DNA and genes. This sample is represented by a few hundred thousand distinct CDR3 sequences; roughly 34% of them were singletons. The ten largest make up approximately 13% of the sample. Their recognized antigens are unknown. In the paper's terms, the treatment or condition label means: in vitro stimulation with specific CMV peptide epitopes to enrich CMV-specific T cells. The sample was cultured PBMCs, taken from culture after CMV antigen stimulation. Receptors were obtained from a human donor in good health (CMV status not recorded). Some clones in this sample may be carry-over from other donors' samples.

The V call is TRBV14, the J call TRBJ2-2; 7 bases match TRBD2. Germline CDR1 reads SGHDN; CDR2 reads FVKESK. This CDR3 has 18 residues. Germline trimming cut 1 base from V and 2 bases from J; bases unmatched to any gene: 10. Written as DNA, the CDR3 is TGTGCCAGCAGCCAAGTTGGGACTACAAGTTCTAACACCGGGGAGCTGTTTTTT. It specifies CASSQVGTTSSNTGELFF.

This chain links TRBV4-2 with TRBJ1-6, with a possible D match to TRBD1 (6 bases). Trimming stripped 0 bases from V and 10 bases from J, with 13 bases between. Germline V gene data show CDR1 as LGHNA and CDR2 as YNFKEQ. The CDR3 has 15 residues. CDR3 region: CASSQDLAGESPLHF. The DNA for the CDR3 is TGTGCCAGCAGCCAAGATCTGGCAGGGGAATCACCCCTCCACTTT.

In regard to this clonotype: An end of the junction does not agree with germline; a read error may underlie this. The chain has TRBV12-3 or TRBV12-4 and TRBJ1-2, with 9 bases aligning to TRBD1. This CDR3 is 13 amino acids long. The CDR3 nucleotides are TGTGCCAGCAGTTACAGGGGGCGGAATGGCGACACCTTC. Translation: CASSYRGRNGDTF.

The chain couples TRBV24-1 to TRBJ2-1; 14 positions agree with TRBD2. The CDR3 contains 19 residues. Unmatched junction bases numbered 15, after V lost 10 bases and J lost 2 bases. CDR1 and CDR2 from the germline V gene are KGHDR and SFDVKD. CDR3 DNA: TGTGCCACTTATGGTACCGGGACTAGCGGGAGTCGGACCTACAATGAGCAGTTCTTC. This gives the protein CATYGTGTSGSRTYNEQFF.

The genes are TRBV27 and TRBJ1-3; D remains ambiguous. The germline CDR1 and CDR2 sequences are MNHEY and SMNVEV (reference sequence). The CDR3 is made up of 19 amino acids. V gave up 0 bases and J gave up 3 bases, with 21 bases separating them. In DNA form, the CDR3 reads TGTGCCAGCAGTTTATCCAAACCCTACCCAGCGAGGGATGGAAACACCATATATTTT. This translates into CASSLSKPYPARDGNTIYF.

There are many counts of this clonotype. V is TRBV12-3 or TRBV12-4 and J is TRBJ2-1; a weak D match, TRBD2 (6 bases). V was shortened by 2 bases and J by 4 bases, with 15 bases between the two germline ends. The CDR3 has 16 residues. The CDR3 nucleotides are TGTGCCAGCAGTTTAAAGCTCGCGGGACGGTACAATGAGCAGTTCTTC. Protein: CASSLKLAGRYNEQFF.

The V and J genes are TRBV6-2 or TRBV6-3 and TRBJ2-3, with D unclear. V was trimmed by 6 bases and J by 6 bases, leaving 7 bases between them. The length of the CDR3 is 11 residues. The V gene's germline CDR1 is MNHEY and CDR2 SVGEGT. DNA for the CDR3: TGTGCCAGCAGCCCTAAGGATACGCAGTATTTT. Translating gives CASSPKDTQYF.

The rearrangement joins TRBV20-1 to TRBJ1-4, with D possibly matching TRBD1 (6 bases). Germline V gene sequence: CDR1 DFQATT, CDR2 SNEGSKA (reference sequence). Trimming left V 2 bases short and J 7 bases short, with 17 bases between. CDR3 size: 15 residues. DNA for the CDR3: TGCAGTGCTAGACCCCTGGGGGCGCGAGGTGAAAAACTGTTTTTT. Its translation is CSARPLGARGEKLFF.

This clonotype was observed a few times. The chain has TRBV2 and TRBJ1-5; 9 bases fit TRBD1. This CDR3 has 18 amino acids. V shed 7 bases and J 2 bases; nucleotides not matched to a gene: 15. Germline V lookup: CDR1 SNHLY, CDR2 FYNNEI. In nucleotides, the CDR3 is TGTGCCAGCACTCACAACCGGACAGGGGTGGTAGGCAATCAGCCCCAGCATTTT. Translated: CASTHNRTGVVGNQPQHF.

V gene TRBV4-3 combines with J gene TRBJ1-5; 7 nucleotides align to TRBD1. V trimming: 3 bases; J trimming: 6 bases; junction bases outside the gene matches: 8. The CDR3 runs 15 residues. From germline, CDR1 is LGHNA and CDR2 YSLEER. The CDR3 sequence: CASSQSQGGGQPQHF. As DNA, the CDR3 is TGCGCCAGCAGCCAGTCGCAGGGGGGTGGTCAGCCCCAGCATTTT.

The chain carries TRBV5-1 and TRBJ2-3, with 10 nucleotides matching TRBD2. Germline V gene sequence: CDR1 SGHRS, CDR2 YFSETQ. This CDR3 contains 15 residues. J gave up 3 bases and V 3 bases, and 4 bases lay outside the gene matches. The CDR3 spells CASSSSTSGTDTQYF. CDR3 coding DNA: TGCGCCAGCAGCTCTTCGACTAGCGGGACAGATACGCAGTATTTT. Looking up the rest from reference TRBV5-1 and TRBJ2-3 gives the full variable domain: KAGVTQTPRYLIKTRGQQVTLSCSPISGHRSVSWYQQTPGQGLQFLFEYFSETQRNKGNFPGRFSGRQFSNSRSEMNVSTLELGDSALYLCASSSSTSGTDTQYFGPGTRLTVL.

This clonotype was observed at least ten times. The V gene is TRBV7-2, the J gene TRBJ2-1, with 8 positions matching TRBD1. J gave up 8 bases and V 1 base, and 10 bases lay outside the gene matches. The CDR3 is 16 residues long. Germline-derived CDR1 and CDR2 are SGHTA and FQGNSA. The DNA for the CDR3 is TGTGCCAGCAGCTTAGGTTCAGGGGGCATTTGGGATGAGCAGTTCTTC. It encodes CASSLGSGGIWDEQFF.

Details on this clonotype: This may come from a read error, since a much larger clone is one base off. The V and J genes are TRBV11-3 and TRBJ2-1; TRBD2 matches 10 bases. The CDR3 spans 15 residues. Germline V gene sequence: CDR1 SGHNT, CDR2 YENEEA. Trimming took 4 bases from V and 4 from J; bases not matched to a gene: 4. The CDR3 nucleotides read TGTGCCAGCAGCTGGCGGACTAGCGGATACAATGAGCAGTTCTTC. Protein: CASSWRTSGYNEQFF.

This clonotype was seen more than once but under ten times. The chain joins TRBV6-2 or TRBV6-3 to TRBJ2-7; 7 bases align to TRBD1. With V trimmed by 10 bases and J by 5 bases, 14 bases remained unmatched. From germline, CDR1 is MNHEY and CDR2 SVGEGT. The CDR3 runs to 14 residues. The CDR3 sequence: CATSRDSALNEQYF. The CDR3 DNA sequence: TGTGCCACTAGCCGGGACAGTGCCCTCAACGAGCAGTACTTC.

The rearrangement links TRBV5-4 to TRBJ2-5, with D hard to call. The CDR3 spans 15 residues. Trimming cost V 3 bases and J 2 bases, with 14 bases left between them. Germline V gene lookup returns CDR1 SGHNT and CDR2 YYREEE (reference sequence). The CDR3 is CASSSATGLQETQYF. CDR3 DNA: TGTGCCAGCAGCTCTGCCACCGGGTTGCAAGAGACCCAGTACTTC.